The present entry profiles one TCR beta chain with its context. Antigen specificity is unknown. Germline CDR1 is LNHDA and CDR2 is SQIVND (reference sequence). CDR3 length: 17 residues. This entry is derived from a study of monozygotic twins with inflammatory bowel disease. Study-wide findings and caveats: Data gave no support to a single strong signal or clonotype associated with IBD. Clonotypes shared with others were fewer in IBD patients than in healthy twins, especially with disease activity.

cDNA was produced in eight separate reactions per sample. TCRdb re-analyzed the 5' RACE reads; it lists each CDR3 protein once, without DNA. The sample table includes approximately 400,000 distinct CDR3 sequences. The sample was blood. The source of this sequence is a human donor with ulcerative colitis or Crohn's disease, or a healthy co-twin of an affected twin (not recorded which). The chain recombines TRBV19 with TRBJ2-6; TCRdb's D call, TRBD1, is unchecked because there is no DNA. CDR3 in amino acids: CASRAGTGPGGANVLTF.